This TCR beta chain was observed in a study of T-cell memory formation after mild COVID-19. Study-level results: Contracting clones from day 15 to 85 had balanced CD4/CD8; later expanders favoured CD4+. The SARS-CoV-2 specificity of second-wave clones reaching peak at day 37 remained unverified.

V was pared by 3 bases and J by 4 bases, with 7 bases between. The germline CDR1 and CDR2 sequences are MNHEY and SVGAGI. The CDR3 is made up of 13 amino acids. Regarding this clonotype: Antigen: not known.

5'RACE primed at constant segments yielded TCR alpha and TCR beta cDNA libraries bearing sample barcodes and UMIs. TCRdb ran MiXCR on the 5' RACE reads and lists one entry per CDR3 protein. The data contain some 200,000 distinct CDR3 sequences, over 7.5% of them singletons. Sequencing used PBMCs or a T cell subset sorted from them (not recorded which). This chain connects TRBV6-5 to TRBJ1-5; D not certain. This receptor was taken from a man between 18 and 29 years old who had mild COVID-19 (a few samples of this study predate the infection). Cell type and time point are not known. The CDR3 bases are TGTGCCAGCAGTTATAGGAAAAATCAGCCCCAGCATTTT. This encodes CASSYRKNQPQHF.